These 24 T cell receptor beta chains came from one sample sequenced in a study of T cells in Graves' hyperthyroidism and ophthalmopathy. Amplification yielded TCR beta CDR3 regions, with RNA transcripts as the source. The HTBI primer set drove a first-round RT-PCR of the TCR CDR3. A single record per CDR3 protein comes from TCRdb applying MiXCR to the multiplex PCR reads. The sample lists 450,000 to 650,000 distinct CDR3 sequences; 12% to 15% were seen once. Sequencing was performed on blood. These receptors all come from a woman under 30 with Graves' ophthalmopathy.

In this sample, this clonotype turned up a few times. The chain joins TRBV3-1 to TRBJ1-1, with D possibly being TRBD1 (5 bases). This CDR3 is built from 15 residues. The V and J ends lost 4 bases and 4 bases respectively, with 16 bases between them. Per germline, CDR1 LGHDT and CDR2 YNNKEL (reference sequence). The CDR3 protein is CASSPWDRGTTEAFF. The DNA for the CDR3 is TGTGCCAGCAGCCCATGGGACCGGGGGACCACTGAAGCTTTCTTT.

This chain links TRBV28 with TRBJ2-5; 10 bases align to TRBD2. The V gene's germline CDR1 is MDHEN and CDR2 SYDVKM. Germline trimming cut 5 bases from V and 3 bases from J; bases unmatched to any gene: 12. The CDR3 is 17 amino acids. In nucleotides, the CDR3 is TGTGCCAGCAGTCCGCGGACTAGCGGAATAGCGGAAGAGACCCAGTACTTC. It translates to CASSPRTSGIAEETQYF.

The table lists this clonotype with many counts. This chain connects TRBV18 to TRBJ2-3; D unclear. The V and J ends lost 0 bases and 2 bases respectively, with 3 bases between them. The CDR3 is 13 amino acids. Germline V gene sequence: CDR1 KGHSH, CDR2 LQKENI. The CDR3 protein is CASSPPFTDTQYF. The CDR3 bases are TGTGCCAGCTCACCACCGTTCACAGATACGCAGTATTTT.

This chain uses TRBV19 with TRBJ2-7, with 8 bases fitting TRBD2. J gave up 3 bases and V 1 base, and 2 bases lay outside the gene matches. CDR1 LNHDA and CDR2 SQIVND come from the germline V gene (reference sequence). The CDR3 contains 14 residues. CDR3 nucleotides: TGTGCCAGTAGTATAGGGCTAGCGGGCTACGAGCAGTACTTC. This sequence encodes CASSIGLAGYEQYF.

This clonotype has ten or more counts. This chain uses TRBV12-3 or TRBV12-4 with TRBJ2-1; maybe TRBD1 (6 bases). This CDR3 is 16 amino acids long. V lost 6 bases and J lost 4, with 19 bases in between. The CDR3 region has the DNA TGTGCCAGCAGCGACACAGGGCCCCTGGGGTACAATGAGCAGTTCTTC. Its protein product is CASSDTGPLGYNEQFF.

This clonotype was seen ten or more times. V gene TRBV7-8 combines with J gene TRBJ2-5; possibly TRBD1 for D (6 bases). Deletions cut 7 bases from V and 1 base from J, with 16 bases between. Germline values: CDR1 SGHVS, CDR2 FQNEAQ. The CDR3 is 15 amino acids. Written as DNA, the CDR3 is TGTGCCAGCACCGGTGCCGGGACATCCCAAGAGACCCAGTACTTC. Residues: CASTGAGTSQETQYF.

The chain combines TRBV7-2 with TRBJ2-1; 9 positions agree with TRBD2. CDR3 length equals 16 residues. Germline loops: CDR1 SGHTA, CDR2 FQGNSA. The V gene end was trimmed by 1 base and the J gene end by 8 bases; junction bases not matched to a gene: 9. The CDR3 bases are TGTGCCAGCAGCTTAGTTACCGGAGCGGGAGGCGATGAGCAGTTCTTC. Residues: CASSLVTGAGGDEQFF.

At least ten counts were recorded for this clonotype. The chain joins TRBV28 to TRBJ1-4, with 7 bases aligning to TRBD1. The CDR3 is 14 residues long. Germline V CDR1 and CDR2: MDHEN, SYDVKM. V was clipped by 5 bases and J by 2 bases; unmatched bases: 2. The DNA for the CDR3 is TGTGCCAGCAGTGACAGGGCCACTAATGAAAAACTGTTTTTT. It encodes CASSDRATNEKLFF. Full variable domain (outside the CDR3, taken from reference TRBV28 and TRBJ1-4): DVKVTQSSRYLVKRTGEKVFLECVQDMDHENMFWYRQDPGLGLRLIYFSYDVKMKEKGDIPEGYSVSREKKERFSLILESASTNQTSMYLCASSDRATNEKLFFGSGTQLSVL.

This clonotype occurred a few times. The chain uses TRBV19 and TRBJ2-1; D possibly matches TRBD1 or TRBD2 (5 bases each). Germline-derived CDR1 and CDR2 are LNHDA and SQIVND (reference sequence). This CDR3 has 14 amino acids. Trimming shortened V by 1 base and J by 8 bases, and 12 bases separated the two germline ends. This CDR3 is CASSIGDRAHEQFF. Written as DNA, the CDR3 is TGTGCCAGTAGTATAGGGGACCGGGCCCATGAGCAGTTCTTC.

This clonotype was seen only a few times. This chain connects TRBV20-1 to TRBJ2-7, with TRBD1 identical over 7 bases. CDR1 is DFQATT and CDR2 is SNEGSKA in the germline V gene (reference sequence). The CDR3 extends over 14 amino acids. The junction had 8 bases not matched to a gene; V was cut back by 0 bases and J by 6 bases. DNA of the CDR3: TGCAGTGCTAGAGATAGGGACAGCCTACGCGAGCAGTACTTC. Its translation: CSARDRDSLREQYF.

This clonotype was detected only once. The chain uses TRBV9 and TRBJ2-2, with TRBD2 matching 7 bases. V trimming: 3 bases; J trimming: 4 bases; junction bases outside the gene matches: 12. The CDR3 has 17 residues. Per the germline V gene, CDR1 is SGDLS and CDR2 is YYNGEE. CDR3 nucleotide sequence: TGTGCCAGCAGCGATAGAAGGTTGGGGGGGGGCACCGGGGAGCTGTTTTTT. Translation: CASSDRRLGGGTGELFF.

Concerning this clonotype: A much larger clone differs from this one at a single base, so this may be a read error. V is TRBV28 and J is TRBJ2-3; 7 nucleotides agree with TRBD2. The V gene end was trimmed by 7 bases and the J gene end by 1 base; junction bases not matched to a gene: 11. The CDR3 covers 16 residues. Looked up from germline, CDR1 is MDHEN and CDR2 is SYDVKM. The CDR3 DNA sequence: TGTGCCAGCAATTTCGAGGATCTAGCGGGCACAGATACGCAGTATTTT. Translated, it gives CASNFEDLAGTDTQYF.

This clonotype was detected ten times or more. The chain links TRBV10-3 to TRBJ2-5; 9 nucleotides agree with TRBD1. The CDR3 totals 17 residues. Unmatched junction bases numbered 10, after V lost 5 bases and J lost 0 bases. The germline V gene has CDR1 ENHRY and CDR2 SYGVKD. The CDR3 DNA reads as TGTGCCATCAGTACTTTCGGGACAGGGTGGCACCAAGAGACCCAGTACTTC. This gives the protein CAISTFGTGWHQETQYF.

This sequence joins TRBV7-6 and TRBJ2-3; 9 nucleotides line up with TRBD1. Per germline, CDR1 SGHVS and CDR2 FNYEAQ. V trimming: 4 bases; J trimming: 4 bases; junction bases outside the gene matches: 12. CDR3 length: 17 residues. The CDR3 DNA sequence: TGTGCCAGCAGCTCCACGATCGGACAGGGGTGGGCAGATACGCAGTATTTT. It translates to CASSSTIGQGWADTQYF.

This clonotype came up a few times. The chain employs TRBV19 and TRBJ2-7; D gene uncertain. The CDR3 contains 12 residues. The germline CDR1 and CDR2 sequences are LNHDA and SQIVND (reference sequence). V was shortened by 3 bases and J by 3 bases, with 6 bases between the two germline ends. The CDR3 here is CASSMHGYEQYF. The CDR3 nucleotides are TGTGCCAGTAGTATGCATGGCTACGAGCAGTACTTC.

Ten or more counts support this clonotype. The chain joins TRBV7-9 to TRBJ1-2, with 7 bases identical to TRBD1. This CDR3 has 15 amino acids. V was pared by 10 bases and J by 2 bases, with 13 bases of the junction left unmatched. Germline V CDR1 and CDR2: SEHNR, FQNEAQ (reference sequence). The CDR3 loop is CATDSGRGRNYGYTF. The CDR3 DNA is TGTGCCACCGATTCGGGGAGGGGGCGGAACTATGGCTACACCTTC.

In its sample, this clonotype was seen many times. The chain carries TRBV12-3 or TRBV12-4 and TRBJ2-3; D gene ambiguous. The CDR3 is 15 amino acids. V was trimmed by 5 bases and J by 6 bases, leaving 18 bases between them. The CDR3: CASSPGPFSYDTQYF. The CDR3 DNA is TGTGCCAGCAGTCCGGGCCCATTTTCATACGATACGCAGTATTTT.

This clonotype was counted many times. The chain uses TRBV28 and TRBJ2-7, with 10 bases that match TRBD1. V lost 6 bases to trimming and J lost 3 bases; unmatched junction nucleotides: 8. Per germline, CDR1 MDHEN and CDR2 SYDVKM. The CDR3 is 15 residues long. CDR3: CASRRDRGSYYEQYF. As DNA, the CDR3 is TGTGCCAGCAGACGGGACAGGGGAAGTTACTACGAGCAGTACTTC.

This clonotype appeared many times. This CDR3 is CASNLGTGDSYEQYF. CDR3 sequence (DNA): TGTGCCAGCAACTTAGGGACAGGGGATTCGTACGAGCAGTACTTC. The chain links TRBV28 to TRBJ2-7; 10 bases align to TRBD1. The ends lost 7 bases at V and 4 bases at J; junction bases unmatched: 10. This CDR3 spans 15 amino acids. Germline values: CDR1 MDHEN, CDR2 SYDVKM.

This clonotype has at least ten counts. The CDR3 coding sequence is TGTGCCAGCACCGGGACGGGGGTTTCCTACGAGCAGTACTTC. Amino acid sequence: CASTGTGVSYEQYF. The chain recombines TRBV6-2 or TRBV6-3 with TRBJ2-7, with D possibly TRBD2 on 6 matching bases. There are 14 residues in the CDR3. Trimming removed 7 bases at V and 1 base at J, with 14 bases between. Germline-derived CDR1 and CDR2 are MNHEY and SVGEGT.

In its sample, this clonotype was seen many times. CDR3: CAISEGGGRQRNQPQHF. In nucleotides, the CDR3 is TGTGCCATCAGTGAGGGGGGAGGCCGGCAGCGTAATCAGCCCCAGCATTTT. This chain connects TRBV10-3 to TRBJ1-5; maybe TRBD1 (5 bases). V was pared by 2 bases and J by 4 bases, with 18 bases between. Germline V CDR1 and CDR2: ENHRY, SYGVKD. The CDR3 loop spans 17 amino acids.

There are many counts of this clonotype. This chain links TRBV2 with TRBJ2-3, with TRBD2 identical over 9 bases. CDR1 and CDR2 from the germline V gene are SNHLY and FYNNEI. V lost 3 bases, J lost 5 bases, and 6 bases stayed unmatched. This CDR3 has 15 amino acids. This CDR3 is CASSDLSGSGDTQYF. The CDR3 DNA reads TGTGCCAGCAGTGACCTTAGCGGGAGTGGAGATACGCAGTATTTT.

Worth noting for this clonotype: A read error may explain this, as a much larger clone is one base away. This CDR3 is CAISGQGASGSNEQFF. The CDR3 DNA reads TGTGCCATCAGTGGACAGGGGGCTAGCGGGAGCAATGAGCAGTTCTTC. J is TRBJ2-1 and V is TRBV10-3, with D perhaps matching TRBD1 or TRBD2 (10 bases each). Per germline, CDR1 ENHRY and CDR2 SYGVKD. The CDR3 is 16 residues long. V was pared by 4 bases and J by 6 bases, with 19 bases between.

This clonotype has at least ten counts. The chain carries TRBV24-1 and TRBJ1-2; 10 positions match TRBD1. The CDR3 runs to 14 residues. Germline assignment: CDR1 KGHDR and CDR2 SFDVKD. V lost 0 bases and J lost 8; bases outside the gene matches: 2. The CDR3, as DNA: TGTGCCACCAGTGATTTGGGGACAGGGGAAGGCTACACCTTC. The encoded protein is CATSDLGTGEGYTF.